These 19 T cell receptor beta chains share one sample of origin, sequenced in a study of blood T cell repertoires in COVID-19. Only in-frame clones appear in the TCRdb table, and some are missing; sequencing was by immunoSEQ multiplex PCR. The sample consists of under 100,000 clones, about four fifths of them appearing once. The specimen was peripheral blood. Every receptor here comes from a woman in her seventies with acute or convalescent COVID-19.

V gene TRBV5-1 combines with J gene TRBJ2-6; the D gene is possibly TRBD1 (6 bases). Trimming left V 4 bases short and J 0 bases short, with 26 bases between. Germline CDR1 is SGHRS and CDR2 is YFSETQ. The CDR3 sequence is 21 residues long. The CDR3 protein is CASSQIKGQPILSSGANVLTF. The CDR3 DNA sequence: TGCGCCAGCAGCCAAATAAAAGGACAGCCAATACTCAGCTCTGGGGCCAACGTCCTGACTTTC.

The J gene is TRBJ1-2, the V gene TRBV7-9; D uncertain. With 5 bases removed from V and 0 bases from J, the gap between germline ends came to 16 bases. This CDR3 is built from 16 residues. Looked up from germline, CDR1 is SEHNR and CDR2 is FQNEAQ (reference sequence). Here the CDR3 DNA reads TGTGCCAGCAGCGAGGGCGGGGAGCGAGCTAACTATGGCTACACCTTC. Its protein is CASSEGGERANYGYTF.

This clone was seen once. The chain combines TRBV7-3 with TRBJ2-3; 15 bases fit TRBD2. Germline loops: CDR1 SGHTA, CDR2 FQGTGA. CDR3 length equals 16 residues. The V gene end was trimmed by 5 bases and the J gene end by 5 bases; junction bases not matched to a gene: 5. CDR3 DNA: TGTGCCAGCAGCCTAATGGGACTAGCGGGAGGAGATACGCAGTATTTT. Its protein is CASSLMGLAGGDTQYF. The whole variable domain, remainder taken from reference TRBV7-3 and TRBJ2-3, is GAGVSQTPSNKVTEKGKYVELRCDPISGHTALYWYRQSLGQGPEFLIYFQGTGAADDSGLPNDRFFAVRPEGSVSTLKIQRTERGDSAVYLCASSLMGLAGGDTQYFGPGTRLTVL.

This clone turned up a few times. The V call is TRBV5-4, the J call TRBJ2-1; 12 nucleotides line up with TRBD2. CDR1 is SGHNT, CDR2 YYREEE, per germline (reference sequence). V gave up 1 base and J gave up 8 bases; unmatched junction bases: 7. This CDR3 region has 16 residues. The CDR3 coding sequence is TGTGCCAGCAGCTTGCCGGGACTAGCGGGTGTAGATGAGCAGTTCTTC. Protein sequence: CASSLPGLAGVDEQFF.

This clone was counted a few times. The chain combines TRBV10-3 with TRBJ1-1; a weak D match, TRBD1 (6 bases). V was clipped by 6 bases and J by 0 bases, with 11 bases between them. CDR1 and CDR2 (germline): ENHRY, SYGVKD. This CDR3 region has 14 residues. The CDR3 DNA is TGTGCCATCAGCGGAACAGGGTTGAACACTGAAGCTTTCTTT. This codes for CAISGTGLNTEAFF.

J is TRBJ1-1 and V is TRBV12-3 or TRBV12-4; perhaps TRBD1 as D (6 bases). Trimming shortened V by 6 bases and J by 6 bases, and 8 bases separated the two germline ends. There are 11 residues in the CDR3. The chain's CDR3 is CASRRTAEAFF. The CDR3 DNA reads as TGTGCCAGCAGACGGACAGCTGAAGCTTTCTTT.

The chain recombines TRBV10-3 with TRBJ2-1; tentative D call: TRBD1 (6 bases). V dropped 3 bases and J dropped 5 bases, with 17 bases sitting between them. The CDR3 extends over 16 amino acids. From germline, CDR1 is ENHRY and CDR2 SYGVKD. The CDR3 reads CAISDPGQKIDNEQFF. For the CDR3, the DNA is TGTGCCATCAGTGACCCCGGACAGAAGATTGACAATGAGCAGTTCTTC.

The rearrangement joins TRBV5-4 to TRBJ2-1; D perhaps matches TRBD2 (6 bases). In germline, CDR1 is SGHNT, CDR2 YYREEE (reference sequence). The CDR3 runs 14 residues. V shed 3 bases and J shed 5 bases, with 12 bases lying between them. The CDR3 DNA sequence: TGTGCCAGCAGCTCATTGGGGGAGGACAATGAGCAGTTCTTC. Amino acid sequence: CASSSLGEDNEQFF.

This sequence joins TRBV6-2 or TRBV6-3 and TRBJ2-2; the D is unclear. V lost 3 bases and J lost 7, with 6 bases in between. The germline gives CDR1 MNHEY, CDR2 SVGEGT. CDR3 size: 12 residues. CDR3: CASSYLGGELFF. The CDR3 DNA is TGTGCCAGCAGTTATCTAGGCGGGGAGCTGTTTTTT.

The chain uses TRBV5-4 and TRBJ2-3; 10 bases line up with TRBD1. This CDR3 spans 18 amino acids. The V gene end was trimmed by 4 bases and the J gene end by 3 bases; junction bases not matched to a gene: 14. In germline, CDR1 is SGHNT, CDR2 YYREEE (reference sequence). The CDR3 spells CASSGHSRQGARTDTQYF. CDR3 in DNA: TGTGCCAGCAGCGGACATTCCAGACAGGGGGCTAGGACAGATACGCAGTATTTT.

The chain has TRBV27 and TRBJ2-7, with D maybe TRBD1 (5 bases). Germline V gives CDR1 MNHEY, CDR2 SMNVEV (reference sequence). This CDR3 is 16 amino acids long. Trimming shortened V by 4 bases and J by 4 bases, and 20 bases separated the two germline ends. Here the CDR3 reads CASSSLSETDGYEQYF. CDR3 coding DNA: TGTGCCAGCAGTTCCCTCTCGGAGACAGATGGTTACGAGCAGTACTTC.

CDR3 in DNA: TGTGCCAGTAGTAGTCCCCGTTCCAGGGGCCAAGAGACCCAGTACTTC. Translation: CASSSPRSRGQETQYF. V and J are TRBV19 and TRBJ2-5, with D perhaps TRBD1 (6 bases). CDR3 size: 16 residues. Germline CDR1 LNHDA, CDR2 SQIVND (reference sequence). V was pared by 4 bases and J by 1 base, with 16 bases between.

The chain links TRBV27 to TRBJ1-2; 9 bases are shared with TRBD1. The V segment lost 2 bases and the J segment 2 bases; nucleotides outside the gene matches: 9. This CDR3 region has 17 residues. Germline V CDR1 and CDR2: MNHEY, SMNVEV (reference sequence). CDR3 in amino acids: CASSLRSGTGTNYGYTF. The CDR3 region has the DNA TGTGCCAGCAGTTTACGGTCCGGGACAGGGACCAACTATGGCTACACCTTC.

The V gene is TRBV19, the J gene TRBJ1-1, with a tentative D call TRBD1 (6 bases). The CDR3 totals 14 residues. Per germline, CDR1 LNHDA and CDR2 SQIVND (reference sequence). Trimming pared 5 bases from V and 6 bases from J, leaving 16 bases between. The CDR3 DNA is TGTGCCAGTAGTTGGGGGGGCGCCAGGCCTGAAGCTTTCTTT. Its translation: CASSWGGARPEAFF. The full variable domain, with the rest looked up from reference TRBV19 and TRBJ1-1, is DGGITQSPKYLFRKEGQNVTLSCEQNLNHDAMYWYRQDPGQGLRLIYYSQIVNDFQKGDIAEGYSVSREKKESFPLTVTSAQKNPTAFYLCASSWGGARPEAFFGQGTRLTVV.

The chain recombines TRBV2 with TRBJ1-6; D gene unclear. The V end lost 5 bases, the J end lost 8 bases, and 7 bases lay between the germline ends. Germline V lookup: CDR1 SNHLY, CDR2 FYNNEI. The CDR3 has 12 residues. This CDR3 reads CASSIRDSPLHF. The DNA for the CDR3 is TGTGCCAGCAGTATCCGGGATTCACCCCTCCACTTT.

The chain couples TRBV11-3 to TRBJ1-2, with 11 positions matching TRBD1. V lost 6 bases to trimming and J lost 4 bases; unmatched junction nucleotides: 7. This CDR3 has 15 amino acids. Germline-derived CDR1 and CDR2 are SGHNT and YENEEA. The CDR3 here is CASSGQGANAYGYTF. The CDR3 DNA is TGTGCCAGCAGTGGACAGGGGGCGAACGCCTATGGCTACACCTTC.

The sample holds one count of this clone. The V call is TRBV29-1, the J call TRBJ2-7, with TRBD1 as a possible D gene (5 bases). The CDR3 is 11 amino acids. Germline V gene data show CDR1 as SQVTM and CDR2 as ANQGSEA. The ends were cut back, 3 bases at V and 6 bases at J, with 9 bases in the middle. The CDR3 protein is CSVDKGPEQYF. The CDR3 nucleotides read TGCAGCGTTGATAAGGGGCCCGAGCAGTACTTC.

The chain recombines TRBV30 with TRBJ1-2, with D perhaps TRBD1 (6 bases). This CDR3 has 15 residues. Germline V gene data show CDR1 as GTSNPN and CDR2 as SVGIG (reference sequence). Trimming stripped 7 bases from V and 4 bases from J, with 22 bases between. CDR3 sequence (DNA): TGTGCCTTCGACTCTCGCCCCGGACAGCTCTATGGCTACACCTTC. Amino acids: CAFDSRPGQLYGYTF.

The chain is built from TRBV5-1 and TRBJ1-1, with 8 bases matching TRBD1. After removal of 5 bases from V and 4 bases from J, the junction contained 10 bases not matched to a gene. The CDR3 is 15 residues long. CDR1 is SGHRS, CDR2 YFSETQ, per germline. DNA for the CDR3: TGCGCCAGCAGGGTTATGACAGGGGAAAGCACTGAAGCTTTCTTT. It yields the protein CASRVMTGESTEAFF.